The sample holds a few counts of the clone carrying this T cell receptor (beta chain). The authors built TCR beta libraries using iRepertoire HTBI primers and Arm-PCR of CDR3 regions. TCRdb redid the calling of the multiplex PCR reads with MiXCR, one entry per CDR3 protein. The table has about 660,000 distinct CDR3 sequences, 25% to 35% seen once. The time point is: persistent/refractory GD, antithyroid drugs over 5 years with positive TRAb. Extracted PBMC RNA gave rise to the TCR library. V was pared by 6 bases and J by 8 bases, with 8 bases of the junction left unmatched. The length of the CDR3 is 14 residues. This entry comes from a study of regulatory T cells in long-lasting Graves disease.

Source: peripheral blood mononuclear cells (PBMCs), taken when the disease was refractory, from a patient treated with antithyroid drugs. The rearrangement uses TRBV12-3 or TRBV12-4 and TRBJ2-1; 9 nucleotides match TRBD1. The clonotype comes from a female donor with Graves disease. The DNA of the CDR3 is TGTGCCAGCAGACAAGACAGGGGGTGGGATGAGCAGTTCTTC. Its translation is CASRQDRGWDEQFF.